The 24 T cell receptor beta chains in this list originate from one sample, sequenced in a study of blood T cell repertoires in COVID-19. Sequencing used immunoSEQ multiplex PCR; TCRdb keeps in-frame clones, though not all of them. The sample lists about 130,000 clones; under 95% were seen once. The sequencing input was peripheral blood. The receptors originated from a man between 60 and 75 years old with COVID-19, enrolled during active disease.

This clone has a single count. The chain recombines TRBV7-2 with TRBJ1-2, with D unclear. The length of the CDR3 is 13 residues. Trimming pared 5 bases from V and 9 bases from J, leaving 16 bases between. Germline V lookup: CDR1 SGHTA, CDR2 FQGNSA. Here the CDR3 DNA reads TGTGCCAGCAGCCTATCAGTTGGGGAGAGCTACACCTTC. Translation: CASSLSVGESYTF.

The J gene is TRBJ1-4, the V gene TRBV6-6, with D unclear. Germline V gene data show CDR1 as MNHNY and CDR2 as SVGAGI (reference sequence). The CDR3 sequence is 12 residues long. V was pared by 5 bases and J by 8 bases, with 9 bases between. The CDR3 sequence: CASSPTQEKLFF. The CDR3 DNA sequence: TGTGCCAGCAGTCCAACCCAGGAAAAACTGTTTTTT.

V usage is TRBV7-9 and J usage is TRBJ2-7; 7 bases are a match to TRBD1. The CDR3 has 13 amino acids. The germline gives CDR1 SEHNR, CDR2 FQNEAQ (reference sequence). After removal of 8 bases from V and 5 bases from J, the junction contained 9 bases not matched to a gene. The CDR3 protein is CASGAWDRDEQYF. The CDR3 nucleotides are TGTGCCAGCGGTGCCTGGGACAGAGACGAGCAGTACTTC. Using reference TRBV7-9 and TRBJ2-7 for the parts outside the CDR3, the full variable domain is DTGVSQNPRHKITKRGQNVTFRCDPISEHNRLYWYRQTLGQGPEFLTYFQNEAQLEKSRLLSDRFSAERPKGSFSTLEIQRTEQGDSAMYLCASGAWDRDEQYFGPGTRLTVT.

The rearrangement joins TRBV19 to TRBJ2-5, with D tentatively TRBD2 (6 bases). CDR1 LNHDA and CDR2 SQIVND come from the germline V gene (reference sequence). The CDR3 consists of 12 residues. The V and J ends lost 6 bases and 4 bases respectively, with 9 bases between them. CDR3 in amino acids: CASSRGIETQYF. The CDR3, as DNA: TGTGCCAGTAGCCGGGGGATAGAGACCCAGTACTTC.

Only one count was recorded for this clone. The chain recombines TRBV5-1 with TRBJ1-3; D is perhaps TRBD1 (5 bases). Trimming removed 0 bases at V and 4 bases at J, with 14 bases between. Looked up from germline, CDR1 is SGHRS and CDR2 is YFSETQ. This CDR3 is 16 amino acids long. The CDR3 DNA reads TGCGCCAGCAGCTTGGAACGGGGGGACGGAGGAAACACCATATATTTT. This codes for CASSLERGDGGNTIYF.

CDR3 sequence (DNA): TGTGCCAGCAGTTTTACGCGGGTCACTGAAGCTTTCTTT. It specifies CASSFTRVTEAFF. The chain links TRBV12-3 or TRBV12-4 to TRBJ1-1, with unresolved D. The CDR3 spans 13 residues. Deletions cut 3 bases from V and 4 bases from J, with 9 bases between.

The V call is TRBV29-1, the J call TRBJ2-2, with 7 nucleotides matching TRBD1. The V gene's germline CDR1 is SQVTM and CDR2 ANQGSEA. This CDR3 has 13 amino acids. J lost 2 bases, V lost 4 bases, and 1 base had no gene match. The CDR3 nucleotides read TGCAGCGTTGGACAGGGTAACACCGGGGAGCTGTTTTTT. Translated: CSVGQGNTGELFF.

This chain connects TRBV6-5 to TRBJ2-1, with 8 bases lining up with TRBD2. The CDR3 is made up of 16 amino acids. Germline trimming cut 2 bases from V and 2 bases from J; bases unmatched to any gene: 5. Germline lookup yields CDR1 MNHEY and CDR2 SVGAGI. CDR3 sequence: CASSYQGLEAYNEQFF. The CDR3 DNA reads TGTGCCAGCAGTTACCAGGGACTAGAAGCCTACAATGAGCAGTTCTTC.

V usage is TRBV9 and J usage is TRBJ1-1, with D unclear. The CDR3 has 14 residues. Per the germline V gene, CDR1 is SGDLS and CDR2 is YYNGEE. With 1 base removed from V and 5 bases from J, the gap between germline ends came to 12 bases. This chain's CDR3 is CASSVNLRRTEAFF. The CDR3 nucleotides are TGTGCCAGCAGCGTAAACCTCCGGAGGACTGAAGCTTTCTTT.

CDR3 loop: CASSELVSTDTQYF. CDR3 nucleotides: TGTGCCAGCAGTGAACTCGTGAGCACAGATACGCAGTATTTT. The rearrangement links TRBV2 to TRBJ2-3; no definite D call. The CDR3 has 14 residues. The V gene lost 2 bases and the J gene lost 0 bases, with 6 bases spanning the gap. CDR1 is SNHLY, CDR2 FYNNEI, per germline.

The rearrangement uses TRBV4-3 and TRBJ1-3; D is unresolved. Trimming cost V 0 bases and J 0 bases, with 12 bases left between them. The CDR3 has 17 amino acids. Germline values: CDR1 LGHNA, CDR2 YSLEER. The CDR3 DNA sequence: TGCGCCAGCAGCCAAGATTTTTCACTCGTCTCTGGAAACACCATATATTTT. Protein sequence: CASSQDFSLVSGNTIYF.

The V call is TRBV6-5, the J call TRBJ1-1, with 7 bases that match TRBD1. The CDR3 is 15 amino acids. The germline V gene encodes CDR1 MNHEY and CDR2 SVGAGI. After removal of 6 bases from V and 0 bases from J, the junction contained 7 bases not matched to a gene. The CDR3, as DNA: TGTGCCAGCAGCCCAGGGGGTGAGATGAACACTGAAGCTTTCTTT. This translates into CASSPGGEMNTEAFF.

DNA of the CDR3: TGTGCCAGCTCACCTGTTACCTACGAGCAGTACTTC. This encodes CASSPVTYEQYF. V is TRBV18 and J is TRBJ2-7; D unresolved. The CDR3 has 12 residues. V was pared by 3 bases and J by 2 bases, with 5 bases between. Germline V lookup: CDR1 KGHSH, CDR2 LQKENI.

About this clone: The identical CDR3 is also encoded by other nucleotide sequences in the sample. The J gene is TRBJ1-1, the V gene TRBV19; D is unresolved. The V end was cut by 2 bases, the J end by 0 bases, with 4 bases between. The CDR3 length is 13 residues. Germline CDR1 reads LNHDA; CDR2 reads SQIVND (reference sequence). DNA for the CDR3: TGTGCCAGTAGTATATCGGTGAACACTGAAGCTTTCTTT. It specifies CASSISVNTEAFF.

The chain is built from TRBV5-1 and TRBJ1-6, with TRBD1 as a possible D gene (6 bases). The V gene lost 0 bases and the J gene lost 10 bases, with 20 bases spanning the gap. The CDR3 has 17 amino acids. CDR1 is SGHRS and CDR2 is YFSETQ in the germline V gene. The CDR3 loop reads CASSLASSGGRESPLHF. CDR3 DNA: TGCGCCAGCAGCTTGGCCTCTTCGGGGGGCCGTGAGTCACCCCTCCACTTT.

This chain connects TRBV4-3 to TRBJ1-6; 7 positions match TRBD1. The CDR3 extends over 15 amino acids. J lost 10 bases, V lost 1 base, and 7 bases had no gene match. Germline V gene lookup returns CDR1 LGHNA and CDR2 YSLEER. CDR3 nucleotides: TGCGCCAGCAGCCAAGGCAAGACAGGGAACTCACCCCTCCACTTT. It translates to CASSQGKTGNSPLHF.

The rearrangement links TRBV25-1 to TRBJ1-1; D ambiguous. The germline gives CDR1 MGHDK, CDR2 SYGVNS. The CDR3 is 13 amino acids. Trimming stripped 0 bases from V and 10 bases from J, with 12 bases between. The CDR3 is CASSEYGRDGAFF. In DNA, the CDR3 is TGTGCCAGCAGTGAATACGGGAGGGATGGAGCTTTCTTT.

The chain couples TRBV3-1 (or the pseudogene TRBV3-2) to TRBJ2-1; 8 nucleotides align to TRBD1. Germline lookup yields CDR1 LGHDT and CDR2 YNNKEL (reference sequence). CDR3 size: 17 residues. The V segment lost 1 base and the J segment 4 bases; nucleotides outside the gene matches: 9. The CDR3 spells CASSQGLRGQAYNEQFF. CDR3 nucleotide sequence: TGTGCCAGCAGCCAAGGTCTTCGGGGACAGGCGTACAATGAGCAGTTCTTC.

V usage is TRBV6-5 and J usage is TRBJ2-3; D perhaps matches TRBD1 (5 bases). In germline, CDR1 is MNHEY, CDR2 SVGAGI. The CDR3 contains 13 residues. Trimming left V 8 bases short and J 7 bases short, with 16 bases between. CDR3 in DNA: TGTGCCAGCCGATTCTCTGGGGCCTATACGCAGTATTTT. Residues: CASRFSGAYTQYF.

CDR3 region: CASTQAGQPQHF. The CDR3 DNA follows: TGTGCCAGCACCCAAGCGGGCCAGCCCCAGCATTTT. The chain joins TRBV12-3 or TRBV12-4 to TRBJ1-5; D ambiguous. The CDR3 extends over 12 amino acids. Trimming left V 7 bases short and J 7 bases short, with 11 bases between.

The rearrangement joins TRBV5-1 to TRBJ2-1; 9 bases match TRBD2. Per germline, CDR1 SGHRS and CDR2 YFSETQ. CDR3 length: 16 residues. V lost 8 bases to trimming and J lost 0 bases; unmatched junction nucleotides: 9. The CDR3 sequence is CASSGLAISSYNEQFF. DNA for the CDR3: TGCGCCAGTTCTGGACTAGCGATCAGCTCCTACAATGAGCAGTTCTTC.

This chain links TRBV27 with TRBJ2-2; possible D gene TRBD1, 6 bases. The germline CDR1 and CDR2 sequences are MNHEY and SMNVEV (reference sequence). CDR3 size: 16 residues. V shed 6 bases and J shed 0 bases, with 14 bases lying between them. CDR3 sequence: CASRQHTGTNTGELFF. The CDR3 DNA is TGTGCCAGCAGACAGCACACAGGGACGAACACCGGGGAGCTGTTTTTT.

The rearrangement joins TRBV6-2 or TRBV6-3 to TRBJ2-7, with D perhaps TRBD1 (5 bases). Germline V lookup: CDR1 MNHEY, CDR2 SVGEGT. The V gene lost 2 bases and the J gene lost 0 bases, with 11 bases spanning the gap. The CDR3 contains 15 residues. The CDR3 nucleotides read TGTGCCAGCAGTTACCGAGTTGACAGCTCCTACGAGCAGTACTTC. Translated, it gives CASSYRVDSSYEQYF.

The chain couples TRBV9 to TRBJ2-1; a weak D match, TRBD2 (6 bases). The CDR3 loop spans 16 amino acids. The V end lost 4 bases, the J end lost 0 bases, and 14 bases lay between the germline ends. The germline CDR1 and CDR2 sequences are SGDLS and YYNGEE. CDR3 bases: TGTGCCAGCAGCTTAATTTCCGGGAGCTCCTACAATGAGCAGTTCTTC. Amino acid sequence: CASSLISGSSYNEQFF. The variable domain in full, completed from reference TRBV9 and TRBJ2-1, reads DSGVTQTPKHLITATGQRVTLRCSPRSGDLSVYWYQQSLDQGLQFLIQYYNGEERAKGNILERFSAQQFPDLHSELNLSSLELGDSALYFCASSLISGSSYNEQFFGPGTRLTVL.